These 30 T cell receptor beta chains were all obtained from the same sample, sequenced in a study of blood T cell repertoires in COVID-19 (dated by TCRdb to about 2020). Library preparation used the immunoSEQ multiplex PCR assay. TCRdb mirrors the immuneACCESS table, restricted to in-frame sequences. Some clones are absent from its copies; in checked studies, under half trace to an unresolved V gene, and the reason for the others is unknown. In all, the sample holds under 300,000 clones, and 65% to 90% of those were seen once. Roughly 4.9% of the sample comes from the top ten. Sequenced: peripheral blood. The receptors shown here come from a woman older than 75 with active or convalescent COVID-19.

This chain joins TRBV6-5 and TRBJ1-5, with unresolved D. Germline V gene sequence: CDR1 MNHEY, CDR2 SVGAGI. The CDR3 extends over 13 amino acids. V was clipped by 6 bases and J by 7 bases, with 13 bases between them. The CDR3 loop reads CASRPPGNQPQHF. The CDR3 DNA is TGTGCCAGCAGGCCCCCGGGGAACCAGCCCCAGCATTTT.

This clone was found once. V is TRBV6-5 and J is TRBJ2-1; D may be TRBD1 (6 bases). The V end was cut by 0 bases, the J end by 2 bases, with 8 bases between. The CDR3 sequence is 15 residues long. Germline CDR1 and CDR2: MNHEY and SVGAGI. CDR3 protein: CASSYSRTAYNEQFF. CDR3 sequence (DNA): TGTGCCAGCAGTTACTCGAGGACAGCCTACAATGAGCAGTTCTTC.

This clone occurred a few times. The rearrangement links TRBV10-3 to TRBJ1-5, with 7 bases aligning to TRBD1. After removal of 3 bases from V and 2 bases from J, the junction contained 7 bases not matched to a gene. In germline, CDR1 is ENHRY, CDR2 SYGVKD. CDR3 length: 16 residues. Here the CDR3 DNA reads TGTGCCATCAGTGATAACGACAGGGTCGGCAATCAGCCCCAGCATTTT. Residues: CAISDNDRVGNQPQHF.

The rearrangement uses TRBV5-5 and TRBJ2-1; possible D gene TRBD2, 5 bases. CDR1 and CDR2 from the germline V gene are SGHKS and YYEKEE (reference sequence). The CDR3 spans 13 residues. The V and J ends lost 0 bases and 8 bases respectively, with 9 bases between them. CDR3 sequence reads: CASSLVGGYEQFF. Here the CDR3 DNA reads TGTGCCAGCAGCTTGGTGGGCGGGTATGAGCAGTTCTTC.

V and J are TRBV6-2 or TRBV6-3 and TRBJ2-3, with 10 bases fitting TRBD2. The V segment lost 6 bases and the J segment 0 bases; nucleotides outside the gene matches: 18. The length of the CDR3 is 20 residues. Germline loops: CDR1 MNHEY, CDR2 SVGEGT. CDR3 residues: CASSHYKLAGSASSTDTQYF. The CDR3 bases are TGTGCCAGCAGCCACTATAAACTAGCGGGGTCTGCTTCTAGCACAGATACGCAGTATTTT.

V gene TRBV6-5 combines with J gene TRBJ1-2; TRBD1 might be the D (5 bases). The germline V and J ends were trimmed by 4 bases and 6 bases, with 12 bases remaining between them. The germline V gene has CDR1 MNHEY and CDR2 SVGAGI. This CDR3 contains 13 residues. The CDR3 DNA sequence: TGTGCCAGCAGTTCCGGGGGTGGGCATGGCTACACCTTC. This gives the protein CASSSGGGHGYTF.

The V and J genes are TRBV28 and TRBJ2-1; a weak D match, TRBD1 (5 bases). The CDR3 runs 16 residues. Trimming pared 6 bases from V and 0 bases from J, leaving 15 bases between. Germline V gives CDR1 MDHEN, CDR2 SYDVKM. CDR3 nucleotide sequence: TGTGCCAGCAGCAAGGGGCGGAGTAGCTCCTACAATGAGCAGTTCTTC. This translates into CASSKGRSSSYNEQFF.

V usage is TRBV19 and J usage is TRBJ1-6; 11 bases are a match to TRBD1. Germline assignment: CDR1 LNHDA and CDR2 SQIVND (reference sequence). Trimming took 7 bases from V and 7 from J; bases not matched to a gene: 9. The CDR3 totals 16 residues. The CDR3, as DNA: TGTGCCAGTATCCACCGAGGGGACAGGGGGAATTCACCCCTCCACTTT. It codes for CASIHRGDRGNSPLHF. The full variable domain, in which reference TRBV19 and TRBJ1-6 provide the parts outside the CDR3, is DGGITQSPKYLFRKEGQNVTLSCEQNLNHDAMYWYRQDPGQGLRLIYYSQIVNDFQKGDIAEGYSVSREKKESFPLTVTSAQKNPTAFYLCASIHRGDRGNSPLHFGNGTRLTVT.

This chain joins TRBV28 and TRBJ1-1; possibly TRBD1 for D (5 bases). V was cut by 1 base and J by 5 bases, with 11 bases left in between. Germline V gene sequence: CDR1 MDHEN, CDR2 SYDVKM. This CDR3 is 14 amino acids long. In DNA, the CDR3 is TGTGCCAGCAGTTTATCAGGGCTGGGGACTGAAGCTTTCTTT. As protein: CASSLSGLGTEAFF.

This clone appeared once. This chain links TRBV11-2 with TRBJ1-3; 11 bases align to TRBD1. J was trimmed by 2 bases and V by 5 bases; bases with no gene match: 5. The CDR3 loop spans 16 amino acids. The V gene's germline CDR1 is SGHAT and CDR2 FQNNGV. The CDR3 region has the DNA TGTGCCAGCAGCGCCGGACAGGGGGCAACTGGAAACACCATATATTTT. This gives the protein CASSAGQGATGNTIYF.

The J gene is TRBJ2-7, the V gene TRBV7-8, with 7 bases that match TRBD1. The germline V gene has CDR1 SGHVS and CDR2 FQNEAQ. There are 13 residues in the CDR3. V lost 7 bases to trimming and J lost 6 bases; unmatched junction nucleotides: 9. CDR3 sequence: CASIMGQRGEQYF. The CDR3 DNA is TGTGCCAGCATCATGGGACAGAGGGGCGAGCAGTACTTC.

V usage is TRBV3-1 (or the pseudogene TRBV3-2) and J usage is TRBJ2-3, with D unclear. The CDR3 consists of 10 residues. Germline lookup yields CDR1 LGHDT and CDR2 YNNKEL (reference sequence). Trimming shortened V by 10 bases and J by 6 bases, and 8 bases separated the two germline ends. The CDR3 spells CATGLDTQYF. The CDR3, as DNA: TGTGCCACCGGGTTGGATACGCAGTATTTT.

The chain links TRBV10-2 to TRBJ1-1, with D possibly being TRBD1 (6 bases). Germline CDR1 WSHSY, CDR2 SAAADI. V was trimmed by 6 bases and J by 5 bases, leaving 13 bases between them. This CDR3 is built from 13 residues. Here the CDR3 DNA reads TGCGCCAGCAGGGCGGACAGACGGACTGAAGCTTTCTTT. Encoded protein: CASRADRRTEAFF.

This chain's CDR3 is CASSVDRANQPQHF. The CDR3 bases are TGTGCCAGCAGCGTCGACAGGGCTAATCAGCCCCAGCATTTT. V is TRBV21-1 and J is TRBJ1-5; the table's D call TRBD1 went unverified against the DNA. TRBV21-1 is termed a pseudogene. This CDR3 comprises 14 residues.

The chain links TRBV12-3 or TRBV12-4 to TRBJ2-7; D is possibly TRBD2 (5 bases). The V and J ends lost 6 bases and 5 bases respectively, with 11 bases between them. This CDR3 is 12 amino acids long. For the CDR3, the DNA is TGTGCCAGCAGAGCTAGCACCGACGAGCAGTACTTC. Protein product: CASRASTDEQYF.

V is TRBV19 and J is TRBJ2-1; TRBD2 agrees at 11 bases. The CDR3 has 18 amino acids. Germline V lookup: CDR1 LNHDA, CDR2 SQIVND (reference sequence). Unmatched junction bases numbered 9, after V lost 1 base and J lost 4 bases. The CDR3 here is CASSIGGPGLAVYNEQFF. The CDR3 bases are TGTGCCAGTAGTATAGGAGGACCGGGACTAGCGGTTTACAATGAGCAGTTCTTC.

This rearrangement joins TRBV11-2 to TRBJ1-2; 9 nucleotides line up with TRBD1. V gave up 4 bases and J gave up 3 bases; unmatched junction bases: 3. This CDR3 comprises 14 residues. CDR1 is SGHAT and CDR2 is FQNNGV in the germline V gene. The CDR3 loop reads CASSSTGGYYGYTF. CDR3 in DNA: TGTGCCAGCAGCTCGACAGGGGGGTACTATGGCTACACCTTC.

The gene calls are TRBV10-3 and TRBJ2-3; weak D call: TRBD2 (6 bases). V was trimmed by 10 bases and J by 2 bases, leaving 13 bases between them. The germline gives CDR1 ENHRY, CDR2 SYGVKD. This CDR3 has 13 residues. The DNA for the CDR3 is TGTGCCACCAGGGACTCCCCCACAGATACGCAGTATTTT. Protein: CATRDSPTDTQYF.

This clone was recorded only once. The chain has TRBV19 and TRBJ1-1; 11 bases are a match to TRBD1. Unmatched junction bases numbered 5, after V lost 4 bases and J lost 4 bases. Per the germline V gene, CDR1 is LNHDA and CDR2 is SQIVND (reference sequence). There are 15 residues in the CDR3. CDR3 amino acids: CASSNGDRGVTEAFF. CDR3 coding DNA: TGTGCCAGTAGTAACGGGGACAGGGGGGTCACTGAAGCTTTCTTT.

This clone was counted a few times. The rearrangement uses TRBV12-3 or TRBV12-4 and TRBJ1-1; 8 bases are shared with TRBD1. The J segment lost 9 bases and the V segment lost 7 bases, leaving 7 bases of the junction unmatched. The CDR3 sequence is 12 residues long. The CDR3 DNA is TGTGCCAGCACCTGGACAGGGAGGAAAGCTTTCTTT. It encodes CASTWTGRKAFF.

This rearrangement joins TRBV24-1 to TRBJ1-1, with D maybe TRBD1 (5 bases). The CDR3 runs to 15 residues. The ends were cut back, 5 bases at V and 6 bases at J, with 18 bases in the middle. CDR1 and CDR2 (germline): KGHDR, SFDVKD. CDR3 region: CATSGQGGNPAEAFF. The CDR3 DNA is TGTGCCACCAGTGGCCAGGGCGGGAACCCCGCTGAAGCTTTCTTT.

The count of this clone is one. The chain is built from TRBV28 and TRBJ1-2; TRBD1 might be the D (6 bases). The CDR3 has 15 amino acids. Germline CDR1 reads MDHEN; CDR2 reads SYDVKM. V was trimmed by 5 bases and J by 7 bases, leaving 20 bases between them. CDR3 region: CASSLDQTGYSGYTF. CDR3 DNA sequence: TGTGCCAGCAGTCTTGACCAAACAGGGTACTCTGGCTACACCTTC.

This clone was observed a few times. This sequence joins TRBV6-5 and TRBJ2-2; 8 positions agree with TRBD1. Germline-derived CDR1 and CDR2 are MNHEY and SVGAGI. V was clipped by 6 bases and J by 0 bases; unmatched bases: 3. The CDR3 is 15 amino acids. Here the CDR3 DNA reads TGTGCCAGCAGGACAGGGGATTCGAACACCGGGGAGCTGTTTTTT. This translates into CASRTGDSNTGELFF.

This chain joins TRBV30 and TRBJ1-5; the D gene is possibly TRBD1 (5 bases). The V gene's germline CDR1 is GTSNPN and CDR2 SVGIG (reference sequence). With 0 bases removed from V and 5 bases from J, the gap between germline ends came to 8 bases. The CDR3 is 13 residues long. DNA for the CDR3: TGTGCCTGGAGTGTACGGGGGGATCAGCCCCAGCATTTT. Protein product: CAWSVRGDQPQHF.

This rearrangement joins TRBV5-1 to TRBJ2-1; D is perhaps TRBD2 (5 bases). The CDR3 runs 14 residues. CDR1 is SGHRS and CDR2 is YFSETQ in the germline V gene. Deletions cut 4 bases from V and 3 bases from J, with 11 bases between. CDR3 loop: CASSTESGYNEQFF. CDR3 nucleotide sequence: TGCGCCAGCAGCACGGAGAGCGGCTACAATGAGCAGTTCTTC.

This clone has a handful of counts. CDR3 residues: CASSYSTSGVTLHF. The CDR3 region has the DNA TGTGCCAGCAGTTACTCGACTTCAGGGGTGACCCTCCACTTT. This chain uses TRBV6-5 with TRBJ1-6; maybe TRBD1 (6 bases). CDR1 is MNHEY and CDR2 is SVGAGI in the germline V gene. This CDR3 is 14 amino acids long. Trimming took 0 bases from V and 14 from J, leaving 14 bases between them.

V gene TRBV5-1 combines with J gene TRBJ2-7; the match to TRBD2 covers 10 bases. The ends lost 4 bases at V and 3 bases at J; junction bases unmatched: 4. CDR1 is SGHRS and CDR2 is YFSETQ in the germline V gene. The CDR3 consists of 14 residues. As DNA, the CDR3 is TGCGCCAGCAGCATCCTAGCGGGAGACTACGAGCAGTACTTC. This gives the protein CASSILAGDYEQYF.

This CDR3 reads CASSLRTGDLTDTQYF. CDR3 in DNA: TGTGCCAGCAGCCTAAGAACAGGCGACCTCACAGATACGCAGTATTTT. This chain uses TRBV3-1 (or the pseudogene TRBV3-2) with TRBJ2-3; a possible D gene is TRBD1 (5 bases). With 4 bases removed from V and 2 bases from J, the gap between germline ends came to 16 bases. Germline V CDR1 and CDR2: LGHDT, YNNKEL (reference sequence). The CDR3 consists of 16 residues.

The CDR3: CASSTQGAHPYGYTF. The CDR3 DNA reads as TGTGCCAGCAGCACTCAGGGGGCGCACCCCTATGGCTACACCTTC. The gene calls are TRBV7-8 and TRBJ1-2; 8 nucleotides match TRBD1. Germline V gene sequence: CDR1 SGHVS, CDR2 FQNEAQ. Germline trimming cut 5 bases from V and 4 bases from J; bases unmatched to any gene: 9. This CDR3 spans 15 amino acids.

V gene TRBV3-1 (or the pseudogene TRBV3-2) combines with J gene TRBJ1-4; possible D gene TRBD1, 6 bases. The germline gives CDR1 LGHDT, CDR2 YNNKEL (reference sequence). V shed 2 bases and J shed 8 bases, with 9 bases lying between them. The CDR3 sequence is 13 residues long. The CDR3 region has the DNA TGTGCCAGCAGCCAAACAAGGGGGGAAAAACTGTTTTTT. This sequence encodes CASSQTRGEKLFF.